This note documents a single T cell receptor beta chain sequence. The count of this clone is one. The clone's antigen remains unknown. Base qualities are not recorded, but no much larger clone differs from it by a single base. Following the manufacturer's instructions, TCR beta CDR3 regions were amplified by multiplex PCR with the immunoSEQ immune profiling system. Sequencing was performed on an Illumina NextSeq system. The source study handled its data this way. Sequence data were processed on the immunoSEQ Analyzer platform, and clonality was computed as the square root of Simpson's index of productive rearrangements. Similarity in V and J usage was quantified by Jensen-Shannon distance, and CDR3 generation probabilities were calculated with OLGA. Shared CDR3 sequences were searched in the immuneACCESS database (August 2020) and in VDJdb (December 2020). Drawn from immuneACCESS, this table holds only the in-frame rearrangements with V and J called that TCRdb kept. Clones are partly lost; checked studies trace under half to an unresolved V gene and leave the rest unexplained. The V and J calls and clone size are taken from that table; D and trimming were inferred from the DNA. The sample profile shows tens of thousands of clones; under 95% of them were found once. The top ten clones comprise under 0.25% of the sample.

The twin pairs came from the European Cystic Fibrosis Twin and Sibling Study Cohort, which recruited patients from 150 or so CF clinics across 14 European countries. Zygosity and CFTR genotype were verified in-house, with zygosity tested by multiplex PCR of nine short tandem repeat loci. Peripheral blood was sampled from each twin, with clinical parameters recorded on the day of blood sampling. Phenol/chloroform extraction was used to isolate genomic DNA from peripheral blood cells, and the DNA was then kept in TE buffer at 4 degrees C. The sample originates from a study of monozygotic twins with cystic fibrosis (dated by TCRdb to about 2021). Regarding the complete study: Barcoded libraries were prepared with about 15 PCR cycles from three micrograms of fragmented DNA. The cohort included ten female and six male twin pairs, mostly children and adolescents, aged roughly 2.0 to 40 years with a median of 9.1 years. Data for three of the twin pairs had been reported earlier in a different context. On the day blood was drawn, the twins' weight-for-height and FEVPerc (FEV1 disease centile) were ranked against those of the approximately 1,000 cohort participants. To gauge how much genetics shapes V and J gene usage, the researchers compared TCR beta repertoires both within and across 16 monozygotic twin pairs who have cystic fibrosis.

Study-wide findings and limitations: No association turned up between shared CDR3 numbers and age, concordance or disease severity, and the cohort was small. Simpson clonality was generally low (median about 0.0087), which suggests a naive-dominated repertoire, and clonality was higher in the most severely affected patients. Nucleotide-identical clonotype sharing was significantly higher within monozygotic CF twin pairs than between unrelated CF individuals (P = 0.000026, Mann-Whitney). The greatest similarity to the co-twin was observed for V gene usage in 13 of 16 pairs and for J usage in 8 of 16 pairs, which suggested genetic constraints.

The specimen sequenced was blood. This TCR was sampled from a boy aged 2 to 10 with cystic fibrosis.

The encoded CDR3 is CASSYQFGSVTTEAFF. The DNA reads TGTGCCAGCAGTTATCAGTTTGGATCAGTCACCACTGAAGCTTTCTTT. The V and J segments used are TRBV6-5 and TRBJ1-1, with an unclear D gene assignment. There are 16 amino acids in the CDR3, from cysteine to phenylalanine inclusive. Only the CDR3 DNA is retained, 48 bases long and in frame from the first base. V and J lose 3 bases and 4 bases, and a span of 18 bases separates them. From a lookup of the germline V gene, CDR1 and CDR2 are MNHEY and SVGAGI.